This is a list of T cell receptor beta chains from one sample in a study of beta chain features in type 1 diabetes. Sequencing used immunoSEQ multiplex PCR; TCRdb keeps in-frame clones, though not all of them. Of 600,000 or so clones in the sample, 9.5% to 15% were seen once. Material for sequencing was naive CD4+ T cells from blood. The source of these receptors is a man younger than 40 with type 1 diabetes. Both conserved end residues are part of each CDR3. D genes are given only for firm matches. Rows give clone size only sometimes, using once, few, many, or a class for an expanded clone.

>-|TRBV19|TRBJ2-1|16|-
CASSIAHSGPYNEQFF
TGTGCCAGTAGTATAGCCCATTCGGGACCCTACAATGAGCAGTTCTTC
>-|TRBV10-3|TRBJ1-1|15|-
CAISESSEGHTEAFF
TGTGCCATCAGTGAGTCGTCAGAGGGGCACACTGAAGCTTTCTTT
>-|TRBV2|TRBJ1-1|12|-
CASSDLGTEAFF
TGTGCCAGCAGTGATTTAGGCACTGAAGCTTTCTTT
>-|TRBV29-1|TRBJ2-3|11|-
CSVEGGDTQYF
TGCAGCGTTGAAGGAGGAGATACGCAGTATTTT
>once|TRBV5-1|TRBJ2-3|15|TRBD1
CASIPGQGITDTQYF
TGCGCCAGCATACCTGGACAGGGGATCACAGATACGCAGTATTTT
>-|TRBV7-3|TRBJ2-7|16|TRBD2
CASSPSSSGENYEQYF
TGTGCCAGCAGCCCCTCTTCTAGCGGGGAGAATTACGAGCAGTACTTC
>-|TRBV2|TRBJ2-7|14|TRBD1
CASSGTGISYEQYF
TGTGCCAGCAGTGGGACAGGGATTTCCTACGAGCAGTACTTC
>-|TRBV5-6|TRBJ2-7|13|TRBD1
CASSADRVYEQYF
TGTGCCAGCAGCGCGGACAGGGTCTACGAGCAGTACTTC
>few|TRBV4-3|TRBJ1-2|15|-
CASSQGANNYDGYTF
TGCGCCAGCAGCCAAGGGGCAAATAACTATGATGGCTACACCTTC
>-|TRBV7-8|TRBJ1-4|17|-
CASSADEGPAFNEKLFF
TGTGCCAGCAGCGCTGATGAGGGCCCTGCCTTTAATGAAAAACTGTTTTTT
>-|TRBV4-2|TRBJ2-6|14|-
CASSPNPGANVLTF
TGTGCCAGCAGCCCTAATCCTGGGGCCAACGTCCTGACTTTC
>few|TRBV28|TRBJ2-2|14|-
CASTYIPGTGELFF
TGTGCCAGCACCTACATCCCGGGGACCGGGGAGCTGTTTTTT
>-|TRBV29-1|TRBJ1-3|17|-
CSVETRLGQGAGNTIYF
TGCAGCGTTGAAACTCGCCTGGGGCAGGGAGCTGGAAACACCATATATTTT
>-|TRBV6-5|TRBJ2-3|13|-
CASSPWSTDTQYF
TGTGCCAGCAGCCCATGGAGCACAGATACGCAGTATTTT
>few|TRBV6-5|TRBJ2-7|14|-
CASSHTAGNYEQYF
TGTGCCAGCAGCCATACCGCGGGCAACTACGAGCAGTACTTC
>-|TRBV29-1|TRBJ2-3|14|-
CSVGTKSATDTQYF
TGCAGCGTTGGGACTAAAAGTGCCACAGATACGCAGTATTTT
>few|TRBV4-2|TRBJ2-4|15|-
CASSREGGAKNIQYF
TGTGCCAGCAGCCGAGAGGGAGGAGCCAAAAACATTCAGTACTTC
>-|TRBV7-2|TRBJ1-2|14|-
CASSLDGTVYGYTF
TGTGCCAGCAGCTTAGACGGTACAGTCTATGGCTACACCTTC
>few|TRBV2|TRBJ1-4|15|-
CASSEQFTTNEKLFF
TGTGCCAGCAGTGAGCAGTTTACAACTAATGAAAAACTGTTTTTT
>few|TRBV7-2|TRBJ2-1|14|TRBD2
CASSPRGGGNEQFF
TGTGCCAGCAGCCCGCGGGGGGGCGGCAATGAGCAGTTCTTC
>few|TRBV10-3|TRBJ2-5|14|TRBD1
CAISPTGVGETQYF
TGTGCCATCAGTCCGACAGGGGTAGGGGAGACCCAGTACTTC
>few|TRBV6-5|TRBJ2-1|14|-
CASSSQPDSDEQFF
TGTGCCAGCAGTTCCCAACCTGACTCGGATGAGCAGTTCTTC
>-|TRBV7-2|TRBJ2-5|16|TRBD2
CASSPPSGGAGKTQYF
TGTGCCAGCAGCCCCCCTAGCGGGGGGGCCGGGAAGACCCAGTACTTC
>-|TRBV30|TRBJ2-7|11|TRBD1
CARGTGDEQYF
TGTGCTAGGGGGACAGGGGACGAGCAGTACTTC
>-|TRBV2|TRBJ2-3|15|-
CASSKGPSGTDTQYF
TGTGCCAGCAGTAAGGGGCCATCAGGCACAGATACGCAGTATTTT
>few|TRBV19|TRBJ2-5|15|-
CASSWDWGEMETQYF
TGTGCCAGTAGTTGGGACTGGGGCGAAATGGAGACCCAGTACTTC
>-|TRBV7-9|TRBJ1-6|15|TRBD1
CASSWDRLFNSPLHF
TGTGCCAGCAGCTGGGACAGACTATTTAATTCACCCCTCCACTTT
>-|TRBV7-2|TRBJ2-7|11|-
CASSLSYEQYF
TGTGCCAGCAGCCTTTCCTACGAGCAGTACTTC
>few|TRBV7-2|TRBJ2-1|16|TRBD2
CASRALAGVSYNEQFF
TGTGCCAGCAGGGCACTAGCGGGGGTCTCCTACAATGAGCAGTTCTTC
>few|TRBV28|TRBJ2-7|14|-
CASKRDYITAEQYF
TGTGCCAGCAAGCGCGACTATATCACTGCCGAGCAGTACTTC
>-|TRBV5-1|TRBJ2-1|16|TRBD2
CASRAGTSGLYNEQFF
TGCGCCAGCAGGGCTGGGACTAGCGGGCTCTACAATGAGCAGTTCTTC
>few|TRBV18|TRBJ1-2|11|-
CASSPGNGYTF
TGTGCCAGCTCACCAGGGAATGGCTACACCTTC
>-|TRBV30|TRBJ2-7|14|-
CAWNLGGGSGEQYF
TGTGCCTGGAATCTCGGCGGGGGCTCGGGCGAGCAGTACTTC